This entry describes one TCR beta chain. The antigen is not known. The CDR3 totals 14 residues. From germline, CDR1 is MNHNS and CDR2 SASEGT. V dropped 8 bases and J dropped 2 bases, with 13 bases sitting between them. This sample was included in a study of shared clonotypes between healthy human individuals. Study details: CD4 naive and CD4 memory each took three plates per donor, while CD8 naive took two and CD8 memory one.

Researchers partitioned CD4+ cells into CD45RA+ naive and CD45RA-negative memory subsets. The protocol was immunoSEQ multiplex PCR, while the TCRdb copy is restricted to in-frame clones and leaves out a portion. The repertoire consists of roughly 1,000,000 clones, with around 78% occurring once and the leading ten covering roughly 0.65%. The study, taken as a whole, reports: Tissues were not sampled, only blood, and their repertoires likely differ.

Sequencing was performed on memory CD4+ T cells from PBMCs. Sample subset: CD45RA-negative fraction. The TCR sequence derives from a man aged 18-30 years in good health. Some clones in this sample may be carry-over from other donors' samples. This chain links TRBV6-1 with TRBJ1-5, with D maybe TRBD1 (6 bases). For the CDR3, the DNA is TGTGCCAGCCGAGGGGGATCCGGCAATCAGCCCCAGCATTTT. This encodes CASRGGSGNQPQHF.